These 28 T cell receptor beta chains originate from one sample sequenced in a study of lymphopenia after photon versus proton radiotherapy. This table comes from immunoSEQ multiplex PCR, and its TCRdb copy is limited to in-frame clones, with some not included. The profile shows around 13,000 clones, 70% to 85% of them singletons. Source: peripheral blood, taken from a patient treated with photon-based radiotherapy. These receptors all come from a man aged 45-60 years with gastric cancer.

This chain joins TRBV6-5 and TRBJ2-5; 11 bases match TRBD2. With 4 bases clipped from V and 4 bases from J, the junction kept 8 bases outside the gene matches. The CDR3 covers 16 residues. The V gene's germline CDR1 is MNHEY and CDR2 SVGAGI. The CDR3 sequence is CASSLLAGGEIETQYF. The CDR3, as DNA: TGTGCCAGCAGTTTGCTAGCGGGGGGAGAGATAGAGACCCAGTACTTC.

This sequence joins TRBV19 and TRBJ2-5, with 11 bases matching TRBD2. The CDR3 has 16 amino acids. The V gene end was trimmed by 2 bases and the J gene end by 2 bases; junction bases not matched to a gene: 4. Germline V gene data show CDR1 as LNHDA and CDR2 as SQIVND (reference sequence). CDR3 coding DNA: TGTGCCAGTAGTATATCCCTAGCGGGGGGACAAGAGACCCAGTACTTC. This codes for CASSISLAGGQETQYF.

The chain combines TRBV23-1 with TRBJ2-7; 11 bases are shared with TRBD1. TRBV23-1 is an ORF, and what it does is uncertain. V dropped 6 bases and J dropped 6; count of bases not matched to a gene: 7. The length of the CDR3 is 14 residues. The CDR3 sequence: CASRPRDRGIEQYV. DNA of the CDR3: TGCGCCAGCAGACCGAGGGACAGGGGGATCGAGCAGTACGTC.

This chain connects TRBV18 to TRBJ2-7, with a possible D match to TRBD1 (6 bases). The CDR3 length is 11 residues. In germline, CDR1 is KGHSH, CDR2 LQKENI. V lost 8 bases, J lost 6 bases, and 11 bases lay in between. The CDR3 DNA reads TGTGCCAGCGCACAGGGATCCGAGCAGTACTTC. Encoded protein: CASAQGSEQYF.

This sequence joins TRBV7-6 and TRBJ1-1; 10 nucleotides align to TRBD1. The CDR3 extends over 16 amino acids. Germline V lookup: CDR1 SGHVS, CDR2 FNYEAQ. The V segment lost 5 bases and the J segment 0 bases; nucleotides outside the gene matches: 6. CDR3 coding DNA: TGTGCCAGCAGCCCCCCCGGGACAGGGGTGAACACTGAAGCTTTCTTT. Translated: CASSPPGTGVNTEAFF.

This clone was picked up one time. V usage is TRBV18 and J usage is TRBJ2-1, with TRBD2 matching over 10 bases. Germline CDR1 reads KGHSH; CDR2 reads LQKENI. The CDR3 has 15 amino acids. The ends lost 3 bases at V and 4 bases at J; junction bases unmatched: 3. The CDR3 nucleotides are TGTGCCAGCTCACCGGTAGCGGGGGGATACAATGAGCAGTTCTTC. Translation gives CASSPVAGGYNEQFF.

J is TRBJ1-1 and V is TRBV9; D unresolved. From germline, CDR1 is SGDLS and CDR2 YYNGEE. The CDR3 has 12 amino acids. V was clipped by 2 bases and J by 3 bases, with 5 bases between them. As DNA, the CDR3 is TGTGCCAGCAGCGTTCCAGACACTGAAGCTTTCTTT. Translated, it gives CASSVPDTEAFF.

V is TRBV6-5 and J is TRBJ2-7, with D possibly matching TRBD1 (5 bases). Germline V CDR1 and CDR2: MNHEY, SVGAGI. The CDR3 spans 13 residues. V lost 7 bases and J lost 0, with 10 bases in between. CDR3 in amino acids: CASKGFSSYEQYF. CDR3 nucleotide sequence: TGTGCCAGCAAGGGGTTCTCCTCCTACGAGCAGTACTTC.

This clone was seen once. The chain links TRBV18 to TRBJ1-2; 9 bases are a match to TRBD1. This CDR3 is built from 14 residues. Unmatched junction bases numbered 5, after V lost 4 bases and J lost 5 bases. CDR1 and CDR2 (germline): KGHSH, LQKENI. This chain's CDR3 is CASSLIGQGYGYTF. CDR3 in DNA: TGTGCCAGCTCACTGATCGGACAGGGGTATGGCTACACCTTC.

This clone was observed a single time. The chain uses TRBV5-4 and TRBJ2-5, with D uncertain. Germline-derived CDR1 and CDR2 are SGHNT and YYREEE (reference sequence). V dropped 6 bases and J dropped 2 bases, with 14 bases sitting between them. The CDR3 runs 14 residues. The CDR3 spells CASKPADGQETQYF. The CDR3 bases are TGTGCCAGCAAGCCGGCAGACGGACAAGAGACCCAGTACTTC.

The gene calls are TRBV5-5 and TRBJ2-7; 9 positions agree with TRBD2. This CDR3 has 13 residues. With V trimmed by 3 bases and J by 7 bases, 5 bases remained unmatched. Germline-derived CDR1 and CDR2 are SGHKS and YYEKEE (reference sequence). CDR3 loop: CASSWGLAYEQYV. The DNA for the CDR3 is TGTGCCAGCAGCTGGGGACTAGCTTATGAGCAGTACGTC.

The rearrangement links TRBV6-6 to TRBJ2-7; D is uncertain. Trimming left V 5 bases short and J 9 bases short, with 11 bases between. The CDR3 loop spans 11 amino acids. The germline V gene encodes CDR1 MNHNY and CDR2 SVGAGI (reference sequence). CDR3 region: CASSDLGWQYV. CDR3 nucleotides: TGTGCCAGCAGTGACCTTGGATGGCAGTACGTC.

The rearrangement uses TRBV4-2 and TRBJ1-2; D perhaps matches TRBD1 (6 bases). The CDR3 contains 16 residues. Germline V lookup: CDR1 LGHNA, CDR2 YNFKEQ. V gave up 4 bases and J gave up 4 bases, with 19 bases separating them. The CDR3 is CASSRMGGAQGYGYTF. The CDR3, as DNA: TGTGCCAGCAGCCGAATGGGGGGGGCGCAAGGCTATGGCTACACCTTC.

The chain recombines TRBV6-1 with TRBJ1-6; tentatively, D is TRBD1 (5 bases). This CDR3 has 13 amino acids. Per germline, CDR1 MNHNS and CDR2 SASEGT. The germline V and J ends were trimmed by 1 base and 9 bases, with 7 bases remaining between them. Here the CDR3 DNA reads TGTGCCAGCAGTGAAGTAACAGGTTCACCCCTCCACTTT. Translation: CASSEVTGSPLHF.

V is TRBV6-1 and J is TRBJ2-2; D might be TRBD2 (6 bases). The CDR3 sequence is 13 residues long. Per the germline V gene, CDR1 is MNHNS and CDR2 is SASEGT. V gave up 8 bases and J gave up 4 bases, with 11 bases separating them. The DNA for the CDR3 is TGTGCCAGCGCGGGGCAGAGCACCGGGGAGCTGTTTTTT. Its translation is CASAGQSTGELFF.

The chain couples TRBV18 to TRBJ2-2; D might be TRBD2 (5 bases). Trimming stripped 1 base from V and 5 bases from J, with 5 bases between. The CDR3 sequence is 13 residues long. Germline lookup yields CDR1 KGHSH and CDR2 LQKENI. The CDR3 bases are TGTGCCAGCTCACCACTAGCGACCGGGGAGCTGTTTTTT. Translated: CASSPLATGELFF.

The V and J genes are TRBV10-2 and TRBJ2-3; D unresolved. The germline V and J ends were trimmed by 0 bases and 1 base, with 11 bases remaining between them. The CDR3 sequence is 16 residues long. CDR1 is WSHSY, CDR2 SAAADI, per germline. The CDR3 DNA reads as TGCGCCAGCAGTGAGTCGTCCAGTACGGGCACAGATACGCAGTATTTT. Its protein product is CASSESSSTGTDTQYF.

This sequence joins TRBV19 and TRBJ2-3; a possible D gene is TRBD2 (5 bases). V lost 5 bases and J 0 bases, leaving 15 bases between the germline ends. CDR3 size: 16 residues. CDR1 and CDR2 from the germline V gene are LNHDA and SQIVND (reference sequence). The CDR3 DNA sequence: TGTGCCAGTAGTGCACTAAGGGAGAGGAGCACAGATACGCAGTATTTT. Translated: CASSALRERSTDTQYF.

The V gene is TRBV11-2, the J gene TRBJ2-1; no clear D gene. Trimming left V 0 bases short and J 9 bases short, with 18 bases between. CDR3 size: 16 residues. Germline V gene sequence: CDR1 SGHAT, CDR2 FQNNGV. The CDR3 DNA reads as TGTGCCAGCAGCTTAGATAGGAGCCGCCGCGTTGGTGAGCAGTTCTTC. Protein sequence: CASSLDRSRRVGEQFF.

This clone was counted a few times. The chain links TRBV29-1 to TRBJ1-1; D possibly corresponds to TRBD1 (6 bases). The CDR3 consists of 13 residues. V dropped 3 bases and J dropped 7 bases, with 15 bases sitting between them. Looked up from germline, CDR1 is SQVTM and CDR2 is ANQGSEA. The CDR3 DNA reads as TGCAGCGTTGATCGAGGGGGACGGGATGAAGCTTTCTTT. It specifies CSVDRGGRDEAFF.

CDR3 in DNA: TGTGCCAGCAGCGTCACAGGGGGGAGCACTGAAGCTTTCTTT. It is translated as CASSVTGGSTEAFF. The V gene is TRBV2, the J gene TRBJ1-1; TRBD1 matches at 8 bases. Trimming cost V 6 bases and J 4 bases; bases outside gene matches: 7. The germline V gene has CDR1 SNHLY and CDR2 FYNNEI. The CDR3 loop spans 14 amino acids.

This clone was found a few times. J is TRBJ1-1 and V is TRBV4-1, with unresolved D. Trimming took 2 bases from V and 2 from J, leaving 9 bases between them. Germline V gene lookup returns CDR1 MGHRA and CDR2 YSYEKL. This CDR3 comprises 14 residues. Here the CDR3 DNA reads TGCGCCAGCAGCCAACCCCTCATCAACACTGAAGCTTTCTTT. Translation gives CASSQPLINTEAFF.

The table lists this clone with a count of one. V usage is TRBV5-1 and J usage is TRBJ1-2; tentative D call: TRBD1 (5 bases). CDR3 length equals 13 residues. Germline V gives CDR1 SGHRS, CDR2 YFSETQ. Trimming stripped 0 bases from V and 4 bases from J, with 7 bases between. CDR3 in amino acids: CASSLAGSYGYTF. The CDR3 DNA sequence: TGCGCCAGCAGCTTGGCAGGGTCCTATGGCTACACCTTC.

The chain links TRBV5-6 to TRBJ2-7; D is uncertain. CDR3 size: 13 residues. CDR1 and CDR2 from the germline V gene are SGHDT and YYEEEE. V lost 0 bases, J lost 3 bases, and 7 bases lay in between. This CDR3 is CASSLGRLYEQYV. The CDR3 bases are TGTGCCAGCAGCTTGGGGCGGCTCTACGAGCAGTACGTC.

The rearrangement uses TRBV2 and TRBJ1-1, with D possibly TRBD1 on 5 matching bases. CDR1 SNHLY and CDR2 FYNNEI come from the germline V gene. This CDR3 is built from 13 residues. Trimming removed 6 bases from V and 6 bases from J, with 14 bases in between. The chain's CDR3 is CASSGLGVPEAFF. DNA for the CDR3: TGTGCCAGCAGCGGCTTGGGGGTCCCTGAAGCTTTCTTT. Drawing the rest from reference TRBV2 and TRBJ1-1, the complete variable domain is EPEVTQTPSHQVTQMGQEVILRCVPISNHLYFYWYRQILGQKVEFLVSFYNNEISEKSEIFDDQFSVERPDGSNFTLKIRSTKLEDSAMYFCASSGLGVPEAFFGQGTRLTVV.

The chain employs TRBV2 and TRBJ2-2; TRBD2 aligns across 8 bases. Trimming took 1 base from V and 7 from J; bases not matched to a gene: 8. The CDR3 has 16 residues. The germline V gene encodes CDR1 SNHLY and CDR2 FYNNEI. CDR3 nucleotides: TGTGCCAGCAGTGAAGTGGGACTAGGAAGAAACGGGGAGCTGTTTTTT. Amino acids: CASSEVGLGRNGELFF.

V is TRBV7-2 and J is TRBJ2-3; D unresolved. Per germline, CDR1 SGHTA and CDR2 FQGNSA. This CDR3 comprises 14 residues. Trimming took off 0 bases at V and 2 bases at J, with 6 bases between the two ends. Written as DNA, the CDR3 is TGTGCCAGCAGCTTAGCTGAGGCCACAGATACGCAGTATTTT. Translation: CASSLAEATDTQYF.

This clone came up once. The gene calls are TRBV7-8 and TRBJ1-1, with D hard to call. CDR3 length: 17 amino acids. V lost 0 bases and J lost 1, with 15 bases in between. Germline-derived CDR1 and CDR2 are SGHVS and FQNEAQ. CDR3 protein: CASSLARQRVGNTEAFF. The CDR3, as DNA: TGTGCCAGCAGCTTAGCGCGCCAAAGGGTGGGGAACACTGAAGCTTTCTTT.